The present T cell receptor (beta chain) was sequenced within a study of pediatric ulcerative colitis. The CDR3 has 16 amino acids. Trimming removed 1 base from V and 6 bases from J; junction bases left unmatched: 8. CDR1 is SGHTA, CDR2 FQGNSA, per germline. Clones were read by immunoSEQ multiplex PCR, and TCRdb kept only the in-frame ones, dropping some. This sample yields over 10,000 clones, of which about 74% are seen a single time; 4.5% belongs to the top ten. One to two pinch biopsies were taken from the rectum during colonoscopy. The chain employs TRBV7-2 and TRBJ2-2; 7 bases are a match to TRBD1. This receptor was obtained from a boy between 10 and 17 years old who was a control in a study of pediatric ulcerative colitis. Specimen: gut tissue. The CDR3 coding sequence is TGTGCCAGCAGCTTAGATCCACAGGGGTATTCCGGGGAGCTGTTTTTT. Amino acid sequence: CASSLDPQGYSGELFF.